The clone carrying this T cell receptor (beta chain) was seen only a few times. The antigen is unknown. Trimming took off 2 bases at V and 9 bases at J, with 13 bases between the two ends. This CDR3 is 13 amino acids long. Germline V CDR1 and CDR2: MDHEN, SYDVKM. TCRdb used MiXCR to reprocess the RACE reads, holding one entry per CDR3 protein. Altogether 50,000 to 60,000 distinct CDR3 sequences are present, roughly 12% being singletons, with the ten largest covering about 2.4%. These data come from a study of human T cells and chemical hapten exposure. Study overall: While the approximately 25-week study was under way, patients received diphenylcyclopropenone on the scalp every week. Findings and limits, study-wide: TCRs exceeding a frequency of 1 in 1000 stayed unchanged under DPC sensitization. Relative to controls, expanded TCRs formed significantly more large CDR3 similarity clusters.

The time point denotes: patch test 3, about 24 weeks after DPC sensitization. Sample treatment: therapeutic diphenylcyclopropenone sensitization with weekly scalp DPC. The origin of this receptor is a man between 25 and 39 years old with alopecia areata. Some clones in this sample may be carry-over from other donors' samples. The chain recombines TRBV28 with TRBJ1-1; D possibly corresponds to TRBD1 (6 bases). The source material was whole blood, sampled in connection with sensitization to the hapten diphenylcyclopropenone (DPC). The CDR3 nucleotides are TGTGCCAGCAGTTTACTCCGAGGGACACAAGCTTTCTTT. This translates into CASSLLRGTQAFF.